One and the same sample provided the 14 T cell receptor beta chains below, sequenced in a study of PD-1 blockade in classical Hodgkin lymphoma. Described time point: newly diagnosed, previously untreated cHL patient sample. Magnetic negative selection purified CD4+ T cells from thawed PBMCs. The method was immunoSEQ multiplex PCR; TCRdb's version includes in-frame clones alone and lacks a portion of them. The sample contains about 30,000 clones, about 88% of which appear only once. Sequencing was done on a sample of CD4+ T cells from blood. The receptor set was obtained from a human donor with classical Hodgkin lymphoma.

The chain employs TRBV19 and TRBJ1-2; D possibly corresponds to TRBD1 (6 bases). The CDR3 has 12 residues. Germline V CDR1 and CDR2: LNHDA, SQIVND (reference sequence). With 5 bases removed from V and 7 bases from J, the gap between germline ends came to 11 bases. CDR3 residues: CASSGGLSGYTF. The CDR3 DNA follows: TGTGCCAGTAGTGGGGGCCTGAGTGGCTACACCTTC.

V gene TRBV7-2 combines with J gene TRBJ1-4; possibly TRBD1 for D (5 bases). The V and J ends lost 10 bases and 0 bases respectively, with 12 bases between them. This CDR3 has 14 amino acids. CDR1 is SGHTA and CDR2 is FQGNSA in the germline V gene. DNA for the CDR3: TGTGCCACTACTGGGGGTCCAACTAATGAAAAACTGTTTTTT. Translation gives CATTGGPTNEKLFF.

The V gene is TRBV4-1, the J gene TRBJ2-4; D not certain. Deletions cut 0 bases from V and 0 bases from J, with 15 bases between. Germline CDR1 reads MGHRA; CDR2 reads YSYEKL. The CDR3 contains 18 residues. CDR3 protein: CASSQDVTGLLAKNIQYF. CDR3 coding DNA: TGCGCCAGCAGCCAAGACGTGACTGGGTTACTAGCCAAAAACATTCAGTACTTC.

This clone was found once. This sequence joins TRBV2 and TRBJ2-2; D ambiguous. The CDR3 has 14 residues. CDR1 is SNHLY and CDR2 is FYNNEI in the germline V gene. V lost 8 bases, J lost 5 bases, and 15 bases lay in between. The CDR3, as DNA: TGTGCCAGCCGGAGAAGGGAATGGACCGGGGAGCTGTTTTTT. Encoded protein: CASRRREWTGELFF.

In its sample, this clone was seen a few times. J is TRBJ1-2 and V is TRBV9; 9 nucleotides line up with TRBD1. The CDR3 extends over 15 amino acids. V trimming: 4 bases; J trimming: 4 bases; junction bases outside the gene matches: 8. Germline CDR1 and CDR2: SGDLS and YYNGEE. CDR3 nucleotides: TGTGCCAGCAGCCCGATGCCGGGACAGGGCTATGGCTACACCTTC. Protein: CASSPMPGQGYGYTF.

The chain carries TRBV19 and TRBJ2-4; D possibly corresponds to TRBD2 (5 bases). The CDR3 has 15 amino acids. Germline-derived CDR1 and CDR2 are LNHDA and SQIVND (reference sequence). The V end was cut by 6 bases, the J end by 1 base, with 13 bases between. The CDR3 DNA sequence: TGTGCCAGTAGCGAAGGACTTCGGGCCAAAAACATTCAGTACTTC. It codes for CASSEGLRAKNIQYF.

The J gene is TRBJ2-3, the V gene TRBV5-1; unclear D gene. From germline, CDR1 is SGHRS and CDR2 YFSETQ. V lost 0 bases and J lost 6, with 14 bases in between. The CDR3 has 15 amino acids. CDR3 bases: TGCGCCAGCAGCTTGGAAGACGCAGGAAGGGATACGCAGTATTTT. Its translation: CASSLEDAGRDTQYF.

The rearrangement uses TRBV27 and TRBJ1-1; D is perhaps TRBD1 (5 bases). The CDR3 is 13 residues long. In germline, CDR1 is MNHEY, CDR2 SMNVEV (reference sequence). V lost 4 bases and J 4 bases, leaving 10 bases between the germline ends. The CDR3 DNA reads TGTGCCAGCAGTTCCAGGGAGGGCACTGAAGCTTTCTTT. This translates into CASSSREGTEAFF.

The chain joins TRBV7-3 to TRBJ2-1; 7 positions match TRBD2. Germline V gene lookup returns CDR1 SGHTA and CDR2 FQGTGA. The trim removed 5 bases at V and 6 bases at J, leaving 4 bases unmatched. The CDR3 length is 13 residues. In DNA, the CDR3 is TGTGCCAGCAGCGCAAGCGGGGCCAATGAGCAGTTCTTC. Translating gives CASSASGANEQFF.

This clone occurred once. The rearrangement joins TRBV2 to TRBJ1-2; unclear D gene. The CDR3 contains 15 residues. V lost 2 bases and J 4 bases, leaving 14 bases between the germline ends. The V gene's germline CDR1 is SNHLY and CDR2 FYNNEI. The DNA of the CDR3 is TGTGCCAGCAGTGAATCTCGGGAGGCCCCCTATGGCTACACCTTC. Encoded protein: CASSESREAPYGYTF.

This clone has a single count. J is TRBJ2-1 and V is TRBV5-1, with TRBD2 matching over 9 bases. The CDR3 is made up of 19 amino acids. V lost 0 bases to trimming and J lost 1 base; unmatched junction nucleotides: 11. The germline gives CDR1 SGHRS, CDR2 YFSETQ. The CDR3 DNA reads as TGCGCCAGCAGCTTGGAGGCTAGCGGGGCACTCGGATCCTACAATGAGCAGTTCTTC. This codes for CASSLEASGALGSYNEQFF.

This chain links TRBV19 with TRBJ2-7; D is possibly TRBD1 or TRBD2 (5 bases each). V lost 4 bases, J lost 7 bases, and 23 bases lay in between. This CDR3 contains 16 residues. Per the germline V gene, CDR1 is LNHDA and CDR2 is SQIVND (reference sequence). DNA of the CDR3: TGTGCCAGTAGTAGTGACCCGACGGGGACGCTCGAGGAGCAGTACTTC. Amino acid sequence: CASSSDPTGTLEEQYF.

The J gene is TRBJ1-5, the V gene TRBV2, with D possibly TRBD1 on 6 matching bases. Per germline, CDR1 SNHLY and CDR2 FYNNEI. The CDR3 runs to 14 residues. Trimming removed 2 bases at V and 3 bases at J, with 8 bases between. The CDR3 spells CASSENRDNQPQHF. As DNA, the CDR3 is TGTGCCAGCAGTGAAAACAGGGACAATCAGCCCCAGCATTTT. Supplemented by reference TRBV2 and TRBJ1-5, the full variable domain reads EPEVTQTPSHQVTQMGQEVILRCVPISNHLYFYWYRQILGQKVEFLVSFYNNEISEKSEIFDDQFSVERPDGSNFTLKIRSTKLEDSAMYFCASSENRDNQPQHFGDGTRLSIL.

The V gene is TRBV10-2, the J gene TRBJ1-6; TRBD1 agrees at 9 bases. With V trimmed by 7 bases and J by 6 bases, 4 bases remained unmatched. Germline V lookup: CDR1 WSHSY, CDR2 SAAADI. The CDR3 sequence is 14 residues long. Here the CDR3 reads CASKQGALNSPLHF. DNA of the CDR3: TGCGCCAGCAAACAGGGGGCGCTTAATTCACCCCTCCACTTT.